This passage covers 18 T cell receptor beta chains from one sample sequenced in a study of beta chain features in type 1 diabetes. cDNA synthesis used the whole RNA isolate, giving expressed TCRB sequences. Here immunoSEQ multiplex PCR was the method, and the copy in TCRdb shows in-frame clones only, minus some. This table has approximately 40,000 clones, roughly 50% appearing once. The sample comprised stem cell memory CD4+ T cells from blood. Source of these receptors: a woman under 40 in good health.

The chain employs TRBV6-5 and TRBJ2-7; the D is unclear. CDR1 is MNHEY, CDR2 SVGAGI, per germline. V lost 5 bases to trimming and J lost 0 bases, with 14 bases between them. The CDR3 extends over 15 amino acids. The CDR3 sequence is CASSPRLASSYEQYF. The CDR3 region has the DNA TGTGCCAGCAGTCCACGGCTCGCTAGCTCCTACGAGCAGTACTTC.

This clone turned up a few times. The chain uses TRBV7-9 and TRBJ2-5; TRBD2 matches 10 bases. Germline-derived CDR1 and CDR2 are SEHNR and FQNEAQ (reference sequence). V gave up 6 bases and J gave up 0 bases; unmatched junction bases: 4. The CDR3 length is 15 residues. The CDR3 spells CASSQTSGYQETQYF. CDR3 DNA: TGTGCCAGCAGTCAGACTAGCGGGTACCAAGAGACCCAGTACTTC. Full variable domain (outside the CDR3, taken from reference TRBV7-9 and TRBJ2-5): DTGVSQNPRHKITKRGQNVTFRCDPISEHNRLYWYRQTLGQGPEFLTYFQNEAQLEKSRLLSDRFSAERPKGSFSTLEIQRTEQGDSAMYLCASSQTSGYQETQYFGPGTRLLVL.

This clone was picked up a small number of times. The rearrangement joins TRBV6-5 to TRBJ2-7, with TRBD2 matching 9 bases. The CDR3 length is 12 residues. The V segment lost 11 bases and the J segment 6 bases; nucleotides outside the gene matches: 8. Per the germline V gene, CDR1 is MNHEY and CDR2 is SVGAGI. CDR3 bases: TGTGCCGGCCAAAGCGGGAGGAGCGAGCAGTACTTC. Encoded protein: CAGQSGRSEQYF.

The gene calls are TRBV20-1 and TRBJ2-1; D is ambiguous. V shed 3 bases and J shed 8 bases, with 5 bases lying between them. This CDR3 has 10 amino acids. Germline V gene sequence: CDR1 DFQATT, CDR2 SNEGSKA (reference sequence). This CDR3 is CSASFDEQFF. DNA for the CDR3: TGCAGTGCTAGTTTCGATGAGCAGTTCTTC.

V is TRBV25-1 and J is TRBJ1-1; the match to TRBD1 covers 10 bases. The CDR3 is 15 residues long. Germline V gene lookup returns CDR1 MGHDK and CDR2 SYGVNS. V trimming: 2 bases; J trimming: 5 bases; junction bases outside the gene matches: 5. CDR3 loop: CASSERTGGVTEAFF. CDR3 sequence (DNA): TGTGCCAGCAGTGAAAGGACAGGGGGAGTTACTGAAGCTTTCTTT.

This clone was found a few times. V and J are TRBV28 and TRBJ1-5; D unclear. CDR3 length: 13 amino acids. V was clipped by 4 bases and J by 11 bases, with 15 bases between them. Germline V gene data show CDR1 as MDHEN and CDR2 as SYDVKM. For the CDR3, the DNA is TGTGCCAGCAGTTGGAGTAATCCTCCGACCCAGCATTTT. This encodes CASSWSNPPTQHF.

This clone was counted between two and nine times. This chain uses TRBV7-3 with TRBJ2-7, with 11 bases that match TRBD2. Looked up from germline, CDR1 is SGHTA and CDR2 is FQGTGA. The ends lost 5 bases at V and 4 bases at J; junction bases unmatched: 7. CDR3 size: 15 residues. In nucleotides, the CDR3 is TGTGCCAGCAGCCCACTAGCGGGAGTTCAGTACGAGCAGTACTTC. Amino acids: CASSPLAGVQYEQYF.

The CDR3 nucleotides are TGTGCCAGCAGCTTGGCCATGAGACAGGGGAGCGGGGAGCTGTTTTTT. Residues: CASSLAMRQGSGELFF. V gene TRBV5-4 combines with J gene TRBJ2-2; the match to TRBD1 covers 8 bases. The CDR3 loop spans 16 amino acids. J gave up 7 bases and V 0 bases, and 8 bases lay outside the gene matches. The germline gives CDR1 SGHNT, CDR2 YYREEE (reference sequence).

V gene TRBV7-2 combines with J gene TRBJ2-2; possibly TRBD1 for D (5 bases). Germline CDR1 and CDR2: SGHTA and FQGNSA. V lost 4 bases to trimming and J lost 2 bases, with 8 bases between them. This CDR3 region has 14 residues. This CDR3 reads CASSSGANTGELFF. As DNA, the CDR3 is TGTGCCAGCAGCTCTGGGGCAAACACCGGGGAGCTGTTTTTT.

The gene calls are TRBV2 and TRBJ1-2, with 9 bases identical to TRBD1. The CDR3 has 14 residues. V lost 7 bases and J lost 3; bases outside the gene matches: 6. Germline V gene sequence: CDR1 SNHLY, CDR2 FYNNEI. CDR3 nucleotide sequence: TGTGCCAGCATGAGGGACAGGGTCGACTATGGCTACACCTTC. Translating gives CASMRDRVDYGYTF.

The CDR3 protein is CAWRRATPYNEQFF. The CDR3 DNA reads as TGTGCCTGGAGGAGGGCTACCCCCTACAATGAGCAGTTCTTC. The gene calls are TRBV30 and TRBJ2-1, with D perhaps matching TRBD2 (5 bases). The germline CDR1 and CDR2 sequences are GTSNPN and SVGIG (reference sequence). V gave up 3 bases and J gave up 2 bases, with 11 bases separating them. This CDR3 has 14 amino acids.

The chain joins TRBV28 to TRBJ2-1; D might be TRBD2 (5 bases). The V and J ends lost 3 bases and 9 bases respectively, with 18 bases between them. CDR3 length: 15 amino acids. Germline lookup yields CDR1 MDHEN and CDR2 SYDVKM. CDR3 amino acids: CASSFVTLGVSEQFF. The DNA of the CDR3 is TGTGCCAGCAGTTTCGTAACTTTGGGAGTGAGTGAGCAGTTCTTC.

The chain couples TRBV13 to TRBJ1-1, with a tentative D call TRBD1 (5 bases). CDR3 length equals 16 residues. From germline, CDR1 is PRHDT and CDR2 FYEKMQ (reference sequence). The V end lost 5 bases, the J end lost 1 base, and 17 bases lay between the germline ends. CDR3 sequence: CASSPLWGRANTEAFF. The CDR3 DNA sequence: TGTGCCAGCAGCCCGTTGTGGGGCAGGGCGAACACTGAAGCTTTCTTT.

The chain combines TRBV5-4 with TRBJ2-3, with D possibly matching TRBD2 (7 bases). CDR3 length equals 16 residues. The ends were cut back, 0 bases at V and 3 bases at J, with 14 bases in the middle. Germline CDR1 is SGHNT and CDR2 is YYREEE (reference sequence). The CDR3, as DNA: TGTGCCAGCAGCTTGGCCAGGGGAGGGTCGACAGATACGCAGTATTTT. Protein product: CASSLARGGSTDTQYF.

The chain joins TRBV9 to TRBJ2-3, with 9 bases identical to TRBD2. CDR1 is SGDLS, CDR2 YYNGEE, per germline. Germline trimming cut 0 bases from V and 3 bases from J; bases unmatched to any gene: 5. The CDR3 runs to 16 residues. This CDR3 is CASSVASGNPTDTQYF. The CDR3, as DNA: TGTGCCAGCAGCGTAGCTAGCGGGAATCCTACAGATACGCAGTATTTT.

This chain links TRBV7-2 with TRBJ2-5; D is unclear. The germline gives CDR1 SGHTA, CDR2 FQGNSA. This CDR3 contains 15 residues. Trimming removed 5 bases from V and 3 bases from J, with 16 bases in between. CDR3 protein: CASSPRLTLEETQYF. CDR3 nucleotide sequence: TGTGCCAGCAGCCCCAGACTCACTCTGGAAGAGACCCAGTACTTC.

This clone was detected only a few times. This chain's CDR3 is CASSQEGNNYGYTF. Written as DNA, the CDR3 is TGCGCCAGCAGCCAAGAGGGCAATAACTATGGCTACACCTTC. The chain joins TRBV4-3 to TRBJ1-2; D unclear. The CDR3 spans 14 residues. Germline V lookup: CDR1 LGHNA, CDR2 YSLEER. V was pared by 0 bases and J by 1 base, with 6 bases between.

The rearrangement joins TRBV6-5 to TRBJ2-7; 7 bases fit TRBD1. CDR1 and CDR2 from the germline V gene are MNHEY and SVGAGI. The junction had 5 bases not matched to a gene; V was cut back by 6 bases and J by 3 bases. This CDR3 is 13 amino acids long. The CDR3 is CASRLQGIYEQYF. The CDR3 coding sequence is TGTGCCAGCAGGCTACAGGGGATCTACGAGCAGTACTTC.